This T cell receptor (beta chain) was identified in a study of OX40 agonist ivuxolimab in advanced cancers. The wider study: Subjects had a mean age of around 60 years, with a range of roughly 23 to 79; just over 80% were male. Having had anti-PD-1, anti-PD-L1 or anti-CTLA-4 therapy before was allowed, and around 39% had some. Study-wide results and caveats: The study found that CD8+ T cells averaged more expanded clones than CD4+. Dosing at 0.1 to 3.0 mg/kg was accompanied by clonal expansion of CD4+ and CD8+ blood T cells by week 6.

Germline V CDR1 and CDR2: LNHDA, SQIVND (reference sequence). The V end was cut by 4 bases, the J end by 4 bases, with 11 bases between. This CDR3 comprises 14 residues. The assay was immunoSEQ multiplex PCR, and TCRdb's table has in-frame clones only and misses some. Counted here are 65,000 to 95,000 clones, around 91% occurring once; the ten biggest clones make up 0.33%. Regarding this clone: No antigen is known for it.

The origin of this receptor is an adult with an advanced solid tumor such as melanoma, head and neck, liver or kidney cancer. This specimen was CD4+ or CD8+ T cells sorted from blood, taken in a trial of the OX40 agonist ivuxolimab. The genes are TRBV19 and TRBJ2-1, with TRBD1 as a possible D gene (5 bases). The CDR3 spells CASSRWGPYNEQFF. CDR3 in DNA: TGTGCCAGTAGTAGATGGGGCCCTTACAATGAGCAGTTCTTC.